Only a few counts were recorded for the clone carrying this TCR beta chain. Its specificity is not known. The V gene lost 2 bases and the J gene lost 11 bases, with 9 bases spanning the gap. Germline V lookup: CDR1 SEHNR, CDR2 FQNEAQ (reference sequence). The CDR3 has 11 residues. The data originate from a study of CD8+ T cells in alopecia areata. The study's findings and limits: Patients shared TCRs less clearly than mice did, possibly for HLA-related reasons. Normal skin's resident alphabeta T cells are sequenced alongside lesional scalp T cells. Researchers report lesional scalp, most notably alopecia totalis/universalis, outstripped normal scalp in clonality.

It was from PBMCs that CD4+ and CD8+ T cells were sorted. It was cDNA, reverse transcribed from extracted RNA, that served as the sequencing template. Assay: immunoSEQ multiplex PCR; the TCRdb copy retains only in-frame clones and omits some. The sample lists 140,000 to 150,000 clones; 62% were seen once. J is TRBJ1-1 and V is TRBV7-9; D unclear. The source of this sequence is a human donor in good health. The specimen sequenced was CD8+ T cells sorted from blood. CDR3 region: CASSLNREAFF. CDR3 DNA: TGTGCCAGCAGCTTAAACCGAGAGGCTTTCTTT.